The 10 T cell receptor beta chains below come from one sample, sequenced in a study of chronic HIV infection and antiretroviral therapy. One entry per CDR3 protein, called by TCRdb with MiXCR from the 5' RACE reads. The data show around 31,000 distinct CDR3 sequences, around 9% seen once. Sequenced material: peripheral blood. These receptors all come from an adult who had HIV and had not received antiretroviral therapy, or was an uninfected healthy control (not recorded which).

This clonotype was observed a handful of times. The chain links TRBV29-1 to TRBJ1-1; 7 nucleotides line up with TRBD1. The germline V gene has CDR1 SQVTM and CDR2 ANQGSEA. After removal of 8 bases from V and 0 bases from J, the junction contained 9 bases not matched to a gene. The CDR3 is made up of 14 amino acids. CDR3 protein: CSTRTGAMNTEAFF. CDR3 DNA: TGCAGCACTAGGACAGGCGCAATGAACACTGAAGCTTTCTTT.

At least ten counts were recorded for this clonotype. The genes are TRBV29-1 and TRBJ2-1; 10 bases agree with TRBD2. Trimming cost V 5 bases and J 0 bases; bases outside gene matches: 4. This CDR3 has 15 residues. Germline CDR1 SQVTM, CDR2 ANQGSEA. As DNA, the CDR3 is TGCAGCGTTTCTAGCGGGGGTAGCTCCTACAATGAGCAGTTCTTC. It codes for CSVSSGGSSYNEQFF.

The table lists this clonotype with many counts. The chain joins TRBV6-6 to TRBJ1-3; the D is unclear. V dropped 7 bases and J dropped 2 bases, with 18 bases sitting between them. CDR3 length: 16 amino acids. Germline lookup yields CDR1 MNHNY and CDR2 SVGAGI (reference sequence). CDR3: CASTLGQPEAGNTIYF. Written as DNA, the CDR3 is TGTGCCAGCACCCTTGGGCAACCGGAGGCTGGAAACACCATATATTTT.

This clonotype was detected ten times or more. The chain carries TRBV25-1 and TRBJ2-7; no firm D call. The germline CDR1 and CDR2 sequences are MGHDK and SYGVNS. The germline V and J ends were trimmed by 4 bases and 3 bases, with 4 bases remaining between them. This CDR3 comprises 11 residues. CDR3 nucleotides: TGTGCCAGCAGTGCCGACTACGAGCAGTACTTC. This sequence encodes CASSADYEQYF.

The chain employs TRBV14 and TRBJ1-2; D is unresolved. This CDR3 comprises 13 residues. V gave up 1 base and J gave up 1 base, with 4 bases separating them. The germline CDR1 and CDR2 sequences are SGHDN and FVKESK. In DNA, the CDR3 is TGTGCCAGCAGCCAAGTGTATAACTATGGCTACACCTTC. Translated: CASSQVYNYGYTF.

This clonotype was found many times. The chain recombines TRBV28 with TRBJ2-4; 12 bases fit TRBD2. This CDR3 is 16 amino acids long. With 5 bases clipped from V and 2 bases from J, the junction kept 4 bases outside the gene matches. Germline lookup yields CDR1 MDHEN and CDR2 SYDVKM. CDR3 sequence (DNA): TGTGCCAGCAGTAGGACTAGCGGGGCTACCAAAAACATTCAGTACTTC. Protein: CASSRTSGATKNIQYF. Full variable domain (rest looked up from reference TRBV28 and TRBJ2-4): DVKVTQSSRYLVKRTGEKVFLECVQDMDHENMFWYRQDPGLGLRLIYFSYDVKMKEKGDIPEGYSVSREKKERFSLILESASTNQTSMYLCASSRTSGATKNIQYFGAGTRLSVL.

There are many counts of this clonotype. This chain connects TRBV27 to TRBJ2-7; TRBD1 aligns across 7 bases. V lost 5 bases and J lost 3; bases outside the gene matches: 10. This CDR3 spans 15 amino acids. Germline CDR1 MNHEY, CDR2 SMNVEV (reference sequence). The DNA of the CDR3 is TGTGCCAGCAGTCTCCGGGACAGTGCCCTCTACGAGCAGTACTTC. This translates into CASSLRDSALYEQYF.

This clonotype was counted only a few times. The V gene is TRBV10-1, the J gene TRBJ1-1; D gene unclear. V lost 3 bases to trimming and J lost 0 bases, with 11 bases between them. Germline CDR1 reads WNHNN; CDR2 reads SYGVQD (reference sequence). This CDR3 spans 15 amino acids. As DNA, the CDR3 is TGCGCCAGCAGTGATGGAACGGGTCTGAACACTGAAGCTTTCTTT. Translating it yields CASSDGTGLNTEAFF.

Ten or more counts support this clonotype. DNA for the CDR3: TGTGCCAGCAGTTTAAGGGGAAGCAATCAGCCCCAGCATTTT. The encoded protein is CASSLRGSNQPQHF. This sequence joins TRBV27 and TRBJ1-5; TRBD1 is a possible D gene (5 bases). The CDR3 consists of 14 residues. The germline gives CDR1 MNHEY, CDR2 SMNVEV (reference sequence). Trimming shortened V by 2 bases and J by 1 base, and 6 bases separated the two germline ends.

This clonotype has a count of ten or more. V usage is TRBV11-1 and J usage is TRBJ1-1, with D possibly matching TRBD1 (6 bases). The length of the CDR3 is 14 residues. Germline V gene sequence: CDR1 SGHAT, CDR2 FQDESV (reference sequence). Between the trimmed V and J ends, which lost 4 bases and 4 bases, there was a span of 13 bases. CDR3 region: CASSSGAAGTEAFF. For the CDR3, the DNA is TGTGCCAGCAGCTCGGGGGCAGCCGGCACTGAAGCTTTCTTT.